The 22 T cell receptor beta chains listed next were all sequenced from one sample in a study of cytomegalovirus exposure and HLA in healthy donors. PCR used 60 Vbeta primers and 13 Jbeta primers. Profiling relied on immunoSEQ multiplex PCR, and the TCRdb table lists in-frame clones only, not all of them. The sample comprises about 190,000 clones, roughly 77% of which are singletons, and 3% to 4% rests with the top ten. Material for sequencing was PBMCs. The source is a woman aged 25-40 years in good health and CMV-seropositive.

The J gene is TRBJ2-7, the V gene TRBV4-1; D not certain. Germline V gene sequence: CDR1 MGHRA, CDR2 YSYEKL. This CDR3 has 14 amino acids. Trimming removed 1 base from V and 7 bases from J, with 14 bases in between. CDR3 nucleotides: TGCGCCAGCAGCCAAGCTACAGCCCTCGGAGAGCAGTACTTC. This translates into CASSQATALGEQYF.

The genes are TRBV6-1 and TRBJ2-1, with 9 positions matching TRBD2. The CDR3 covers 17 residues. V was pared by 3 bases and J by 4 bases, with 10 bases of the junction left unmatched. Per the germline V gene, CDR1 is MNHNS and CDR2 is SASEGT. CDR3 residues: CASSDEISGRVYNEQFF. DNA for the CDR3: TGTGCCAGCAGTGACGAGATTAGCGGGAGAGTTTACAATGAGCAGTTCTTC.

This clone was recorded a few times. The chain links TRBV18 to TRBJ2-7; 10 nucleotides line up with TRBD2. This CDR3 spans 13 amino acids. V was clipped by 5 bases and J by 3 bases; unmatched bases: 1. In germline, CDR1 is KGHSH, CDR2 LQKENI. In DNA form, the CDR3 reads TGTGCCAGCTCAGTAGCGGGAGGCTACGAGCAGTACTTC. Amino acid sequence: CASSVAGGYEQYF.

The rearrangement joins TRBV5-1 to TRBJ2-6; TRBD2 might be the D (5 bases). The CDR3 is made up of 16 amino acids. Germline values: CDR1 SGHRS, CDR2 YFSETQ. Trimming cost V 0 bases and J 0 bases, with 7 bases left between them. CDR3 nucleotides: TGCGCCAGCAGCTTGGCCGCGGGCTCTGGGGCCAACGTCCTGACTTTC. Translated: CASSLAAGSGANVLTF.

In DNA form, the CDR3 reads TGTGCCATCAGTGAGTCCTTCGGACAAGCCTACGAGCAGTACTTC. This sequence encodes CAISESFGQAYEQYF. The gene calls are TRBV10-3 and TRBJ2-7; maybe TRBD1 (5 bases). V lost 0 bases and J lost 2, with 11 bases in between. Germline V lookup: CDR1 ENHRY, CDR2 SYGVKD. The CDR3 extends over 15 amino acids.

This clone turned up a few times. This chain links TRBV6-5 with TRBJ1-2, with 7 bases fitting TRBD1. Trimming took 4 bases from V and 10 from J; bases not matched to a gene: 9. The CDR3 consists of 13 residues. Per the germline V gene, CDR1 is MNHEY and CDR2 is SVGAGI. The CDR3 here is CASSSPGQRVYTF. CDR3 bases: TGTGCCAGCAGTTCACCGGGACAGCGTGTCTACACCTTC.

The rearrangement links TRBV14 to TRBJ1-3; the D is unclear. Germline values: CDR1 SGHDN, CDR2 FVKESK. This CDR3 spans 15 amino acids. V was pared by 1 base and J by 2 bases, with 9 bases between. The CDR3 region has the DNA TGTGCCAGCAGCCAAGCCGGAGGAGCTGGAAACACCATATATTTT. Translating gives CASSQAGGAGNTIYF.

DNA for the CDR3: TGTGCCAGCAGTCCCCGCCGGGGGAGCTCCTACGAGCAGTACTTC. Its translation: CASSPRRGSSYEQYF. The chain recombines TRBV28 with TRBJ2-7; weak D call: TRBD2 (6 bases). V was shortened by 5 bases and J by 0 bases, with 14 bases between the two germline ends. The CDR3 has 15 residues. The germline V gene encodes CDR1 MDHEN and CDR2 SYDVKM.

The chain carries TRBV5-4 and TRBJ1-1; tentatively, D is TRBD1 (5 bases). This CDR3 is built from 11 residues. Trimming shortened V by 4 bases and J by 5 bases, and 6 bases separated the two germline ends. The V gene's germline CDR1 is SGHNT and CDR2 YYREEE (reference sequence). CDR3 sequence: CASSRGTEAFF. The CDR3 nucleotides read TGTGCCAGCAGCCGGGGGACTGAAGCTTTCTTT.

The chain combines TRBV4-1 with TRBJ1-1, with D tentatively TRBD1 (6 bases). Germline CDR1 is MGHRA and CDR2 is YSYEKL. V gave up 3 bases and J gave up 8 bases, with 13 bases separating them. The CDR3 runs to 13 residues. The CDR3 is CASSHHGTPEAFF. The CDR3 nucleotides read TGCGCCAGCAGCCACCACGGGACACCCGAAGCTTTCTTT.

The chain couples TRBV14 to TRBJ2-1; 10 bases fit TRBD2. The germline V gene has CDR1 SGHDN and CDR2 FVKESK. Germline trimming cut 5 bases from V and 7 bases from J; bases unmatched to any gene: 11. The CDR3 contains 16 residues. The CDR3 is CASSSLLAGVQNEQFF. As DNA, the CDR3 is TGTGCCAGCAGCTCCCTTCTAGCGGGAGTCCAAAATGAGCAGTTCTTC.

This clone was observed once. This chain links TRBV5-1 with TRBJ1-4; D remains unclear. CDR1 and CDR2 (germline): SGHRS, YFSETQ. Trimming stripped 4 bases from V and 0 bases from J, with 7 bases between. The CDR3 covers 14 residues. CDR3 region: CASSPRATNEKLFF. The DNA for the CDR3 is TGCGCCAGCAGCCCTCGTGCAACTAATGAAAAACTGTTTTTT.

The rearrangement uses TRBV7-4 and TRBJ1-2; perhaps TRBD1 as D (6 bases). The germline CDR1 and CDR2 sequences are SGHVT and SQSDAQ. Between the trimmed V and J ends, which lost 5 bases and 5 bases, there was a span of 12 bases. CDR3 size: 13 residues. The CDR3 is CASSVGQIYGYTF. The CDR3, as DNA: TGTGCCAGCAGCGTCGGACAGATATATGGCTACACCTTC.

The J gene is TRBJ1-2, the V gene TRBV25-1; 11 bases line up with TRBD1. Germline V gene data show CDR1 as MGHDK and CDR2 as SYGVNS. V lost 2 bases, J lost 3 bases, and 2 bases stayed unmatched. The CDR3 has 15 residues. The CDR3 region has the DNA TGTGCCAGCAGTGAACCGGGACAGGGGGACTATGGCTACACCTTC. Its translation is CASSEPGQGDYGYTF.

The chain is built from TRBV7-9 and TRBJ1-1; D call uncertain. The CDR3 is made up of 13 amino acids. The germline V gene has CDR1 SEHNR and CDR2 FQNEAQ (reference sequence). V gave up 1 base and J gave up 5 bases, with 8 bases separating them. CDR3 residues: CASSLVGRTEAFF. CDR3 bases: TGTGCCAGCAGCTTAGTAGGGAGAACTGAAGCTTTCTTT.

The chain uses TRBV5-1 and TRBJ2-1; possibly TRBD1 for D (6 bases). The CDR3 runs to 13 residues. Germline CDR1 reads SGHRS; CDR2 reads YFSETQ. Trimming shortened V by 1 base and J by 8 bases, and 10 bases separated the two germline ends. CDR3 amino acids: CASSLPGADEQFF. The CDR3 nucleotides read TGCGCCAGCAGCTTGCCAGGGGCCGATGAGCAGTTCTTC.

J is TRBJ2-5 and V is TRBV7-9; 7 nucleotides match TRBD2. The J call may be wrong; the DNA end is better matched by TRBJ2-7. This CDR3 comprises 17 residues. Germline V CDR1 and CDR2: SEHNR, FQNEAQ (reference sequence). The CDR3 region is CASSLPSGGPGTYEQYF. CDR3 coding DNA: TGTGCCAGCAGCTTACCTTCGGGGGGTCCAGGAACCTACGAGCAGTACTTC.

A few counts support this clone. The chain uses TRBV5-1 and TRBJ1-4; D is perhaps TRBD1 (5 bases). Germline V gene lookup returns CDR1 SGHRS and CDR2 YFSETQ. Trimming removed 0 bases from V and 7 bases from J, with 16 bases in between. The CDR3 has 16 amino acids. CDR3: CASSLGGISGVEKLFF. CDR3 sequence (DNA): TGCGCCAGCAGCTTGGGGGGAATATCGGGGGTTGAAAAACTGTTTTTT.

This chain connects TRBV5-1 to TRBJ2-7; unclear D gene. CDR3 length: 15 residues. Trimming removed 4 bases at V and 2 bases at J, with 16 bases between. CDR1 is SGHRS and CDR2 is YFSETQ in the germline V gene. CDR3: CASSISSGSAYEQYF. CDR3 nucleotides: TGCGCCAGCAGCATCTCCTCAGGTTCGGCCTACGAGCAGTACTTC.

The CDR3: CASSQAGGRGLAGGHSYNEQFF. CDR3 DNA: TGCGCCAGCAGTCAGGCGGGGGGTAGGGGACTAGCGGGAGGCCATTCTTACAATGAGCAGTTCTTC. V is TRBV23-1 and J is TRBJ2-1, with TRBD2 matching over 15 bases. TRBV23-1 is classed as an ORF, of uncertain function. The CDR3 loop spans 22 amino acids. The ends lost 3 bases at V and 4 bases at J; junction bases unmatched: 19.

The rearrangement links TRBV2 to TRBJ2-5; 12 nucleotides agree with TRBD1. In germline, CDR1 is SNHLY, CDR2 FYNNEI. The CDR3 has 15 residues. The ends lost 5 bases at V and 5 bases at J; junction bases unmatched: 6. CDR3 sequence: CASSNRDRGLETQYF. Written as DNA, the CDR3 is TGTGCCAGCAGTAACCGGGACAGGGGGCTTGAGACCCAGTACTTC.

The chain joins TRBV27 to TRBJ1-2; 7 nucleotides align to TRBD1. With 4 bases clipped from V and 5 bases from J, the junction kept 7 bases outside the gene matches. Germline V lookup: CDR1 MNHEY, CDR2 SMNVEV (reference sequence). This CDR3 is built from 14 residues. The CDR3 DNA sequence: TGTGCCAGCAGTTCCGGGACAGCTTTGTATGGCTACACCTTC. The encoded protein is CASSSGTALYGYTF.